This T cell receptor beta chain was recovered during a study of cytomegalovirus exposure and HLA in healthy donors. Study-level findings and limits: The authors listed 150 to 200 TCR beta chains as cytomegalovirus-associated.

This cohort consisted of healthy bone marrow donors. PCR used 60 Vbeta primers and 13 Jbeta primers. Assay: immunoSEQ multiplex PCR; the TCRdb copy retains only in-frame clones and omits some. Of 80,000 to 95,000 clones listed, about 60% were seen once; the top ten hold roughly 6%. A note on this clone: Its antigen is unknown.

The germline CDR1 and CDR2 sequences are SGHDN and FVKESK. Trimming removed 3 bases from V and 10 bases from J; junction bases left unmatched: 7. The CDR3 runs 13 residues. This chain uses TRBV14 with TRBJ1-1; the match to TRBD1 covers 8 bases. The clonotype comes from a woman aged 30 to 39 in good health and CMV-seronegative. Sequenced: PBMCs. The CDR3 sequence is CASSQHRGAGAFF. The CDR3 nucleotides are TGTGCCAGCAGCCAGCACAGGGGGGCCGGAGCTTTCTTT.